The 19 T cell receptor beta chains below come from one sample, sequenced in a study of blood T cell repertoires in COVID-19. TCRdb's table, derived via immunoSEQ multiplex PCR, lists solely in-frame clones and lacks some. The table shows 80,000 to 130,000 clones, with about nine tenths occurring only once. The sample consisted of peripheral blood. Receptors were obtained from a man in his 60s with acute or convalescent COVID-19.

This chain's CDR3 is CASSPPPRQGVFTGELFF. The CDR3 nucleotides are TGTGCCAGTAGCCCACCACCCCGACAGGGAGTTTTCACCGGGGAGCTGTTTTTT. The rearrangement uses TRBV19 and TRBJ2-2, with 7 bases identical to TRBD1. The J segment lost 4 bases and the V segment lost 6 bases, leaving 17 bases of the junction unmatched. In germline, CDR1 is LNHDA, CDR2 SQIVND (reference sequence). The CDR3 totals 18 residues.

This clone was observed once. The rearrangement uses TRBV19 and TRBJ2-5; TRBD1 aligns across 8 bases. The V gene's germline CDR1 is LNHDA and CDR2 SQIVND (reference sequence). J lost 5 bases, V lost 3 bases, and 5 bases had no gene match. The CDR3 contains 14 residues. The CDR3 protein is CASSIGQGRETQYF. The CDR3 DNA reads as TGTGCCAGTAGTATTGGACAGGGAAGGGAGACCCAGTACTTC.

The chain is built from TRBV2 and TRBJ2-5, with 9 bases that match TRBD2. Trimming at V came to 6 bases and at J to 10 bases, leaving 6 bases not matched to a gene. Germline V gene lookup returns CDR1 SNHLY and CDR2 FYNNEI. The CDR3 totals 12 residues. The CDR3 reads CASSLAGVDQYF. The CDR3 DNA follows: TGTGCCAGCAGCTTAGCGGGAGTGGACCAGTACTTC.

V gene TRBV27 combines with J gene TRBJ2-2; TRBD2 might be the D (6 bases). V was clipped by 3 bases and J by 6 bases, with 14 bases between them. Germline V lookup: CDR1 MNHEY, CDR2 SMNVEV (reference sequence). The length of the CDR3 is 15 residues. As DNA, the CDR3 is TGTGCCAGCAGTTTGAGTGGGAGGCAGGCCGGGGAGCTGTTTTTT. Its translation is CASSLSGRQAGELFF.

The chain combines TRBV30 with TRBJ1-1; D may be TRBD1 (6 bases). CDR1 is GTSNPN and CDR2 is SVGIG in the germline V gene (reference sequence). The CDR3 extends over 13 amino acids. V lost 4 bases to trimming and J lost 1 base, with 10 bases between them. This CDR3 reads CAWTGERNTEAFF. CDR3 nucleotides: TGTGCCTGGACAGGGGAGAGGAACACTGAAGCTTTCTTT.

This sequence joins TRBV5-8 and TRBJ1-5, with TRBD1 identical over 10 bases. The CDR3 is made up of 15 amino acids. The V segment lost 3 bases and the J segment 6 bases; nucleotides outside the gene matches: 6. The germline CDR1 and CDR2 sequences are SGHTS and YDEGEE. CDR3 protein: CASSWGQGFAQPQHF. Here the CDR3 DNA reads TGTGCCAGCAGCTGGGGACAGGGGTTCGCTCAGCCCCAGCATTTT.

This sequence joins TRBV11-2 and TRBJ1-4, with 10 bases that match TRBD1. The CDR3 runs 15 residues. Unmatched junction bases numbered 4, after V lost 6 bases and J lost 3 bases. In germline, CDR1 is SGHAT, CDR2 FQNNGV. The CDR3 coding sequence is TGTGCCAGCAGTGGGACAGGGGTAGCTAATGAAAAACTGTTTTTT. Translating it yields CASSGTGVANEKLFF.

The count of this clone is one. The genes are TRBV11-2 and TRBJ2-7, with 7 bases fitting TRBD1. With V trimmed by 3 bases and J by 3 bases, 8 bases remained unmatched. CDR3 length: 15 residues. Per germline, CDR1 SGHAT and CDR2 FQNNGV. CDR3 sequence: CASSFPGTVFYEQYF. As DNA, the CDR3 is TGTGCCAGCAGCTTCCCCGGGACAGTCTTCTACGAGCAGTACTTC.

The rearrangement links TRBV9 to TRBJ2-1; 12 bases match TRBD2. Germline trimming cut 4 bases from V and 7 bases from J; bases unmatched to any gene: 6. Per the germline V gene, CDR1 is SGDLS and CDR2 is YYNGEE. This CDR3 is built from 15 residues. CDR3 amino acids: CASSPRLAGVNEQFF. CDR3 sequence (DNA): TGTGCCAGCAGCCCGCGACTAGCGGGAGTAAATGAGCAGTTCTTC.

This clone was observed a single time. The chain joins TRBV19 to TRBJ1-2, with D possibly matching TRBD1 (6 bases). The length of the CDR3 is 15 residues. Germline V gives CDR1 LNHDA, CDR2 SQIVND (reference sequence). The V and J ends lost 0 bases and 4 bases respectively, with 12 bases between them. The CDR3 loop is CASSIDPRTVYGYTF. CDR3 sequence (DNA): TGTGCCAGTAGTATAGACCCCCGGACAGTCTATGGCTACACCTTC.

V and J are TRBV24-1 and TRBJ1-2; D gene unclear. V was shortened by 7 bases and J by 9 bases, with 11 bases between the two germline ends. The length of the CDR3 is 11 residues. CDR1 and CDR2 from the germline V gene are KGHDR and SFDVKD. The CDR3 protein is CATRGRGSYTF. The DNA for the CDR3 is TGTGCCACCAGAGGCCGGGGTAGCTACACCTTC.

The rearrangement uses TRBV5-1 and TRBJ1-6, with D possibly being TRBD1 (5 bases). CDR3 size: 16 residues. V shed 0 bases and J shed 4 bases, with 11 bases lying between them. The germline CDR1 and CDR2 sequences are SGHRS and YFSETQ. The CDR3 loop is CASSLGAGIYNSPLHF. In DNA form, the CDR3 reads TGCGCCAGCAGCTTGGGTGCAGGGATATATAATTCACCCCTCCACTTT.

The chain uses TRBV11-3 and TRBJ2-1; D gene unclear. Germline loops: CDR1 SGHNT, CDR2 YENEEA. Between the trimmed V and J ends, which lost 8 bases and 1 base, there was a span of 9 bases. This CDR3 has 13 amino acids. Written as DNA, the CDR3 is TGTGCCAGCCGCAGTGCTTCCTACAATGAGCAGTTCTTC. Translation gives CASRSASYNEQFF.

This chain links TRBV3-1 (or the pseudogene TRBV3-2) with TRBJ2-7; 7 nucleotides align to TRBD1. The V gene's germline CDR1 is LGHDT and CDR2 YNNKEL (reference sequence). This CDR3 spans 14 amino acids. J was trimmed by 3 bases and V by 1 base; bases with no gene match: 3. The CDR3 spells CASSQGGTDYEQYF. CDR3 DNA: TGTGCCAGCAGCCAAGGGGGGACAGACTACGAGCAGTACTTC.

The DNA for the CDR3 is TGTGCCAGCGGTCCCCCGGGACTAGCGGGAGCCAATGAGCAGTTCTTC. This encodes CASGPPGLAGANEQFF. V is TRBV27 and J is TRBJ2-1; 14 nucleotides agree with TRBD2. After removal of 8 bases from V and 6 bases from J, the junction contained 9 bases not matched to a gene. This CDR3 is 16 amino acids long. Germline-derived CDR1 and CDR2 are MNHEY and SMNVEV (reference sequence).

The sample holds one count of this clone. This chain connects TRBV20-1 to TRBJ2-1, with 7 bases lining up with TRBD2. Germline trimming cut 3 bases from V and 3 bases from J; bases unmatched to any gene: 5. Germline loops: CDR1 DFQATT, CDR2 SNEGSKA (reference sequence). This CDR3 contains 14 residues. The CDR3 is CSASQRDYYNEQFF. The CDR3 DNA reads as TGCAGTGCTAGTCAGCGGGATTACTACAATGAGCAGTTCTTC.

J is TRBJ1-2 and V is TRBV18; the match to TRBD1 covers 7 bases. The germline CDR1 and CDR2 sequences are KGHSH and LQKENI. The ends lost 2 bases at V and 6 bases at J; junction bases unmatched: 6. The CDR3 totals 14 residues. CDR3 DNA: TGTGCCAGCTCACCAAAGCGGACAGGAGATGGCTACACCTTC. Translation gives CASSPKRTGDGYTF.

The chain combines TRBV7-3 with TRBJ2-1; the match to TRBD2 covers 8 bases. V was pared by 4 bases and J by 6 bases, with 14 bases of the junction left unmatched. Germline CDR1 is SGHTA and CDR2 is FQGTGA. The CDR3 runs 17 residues. CDR3 DNA: TGTGCCAGCAGCTCCTCATTCGGGCGGGAGGAGGGCAATGAGCAGTTCTTC. Translating it yields CASSSSFGREEGNEQFF.

V and J are TRBV4-1 and TRBJ2-5; TRBD1 matches at 9 bases. This CDR3 spans 16 amino acids. V shed 3 bases and J 4 bases; nucleotides not matched to a gene: 9. Germline V gene lookup returns CDR1 MGHRA and CDR2 YSYEKL. The CDR3 region has the DNA TGCGCCAGCAGCCAGCCCGGGACAGGGTCCAGAGAGACCCAGTACTTC. Its protein product is CASSQPGTGSRETQYF.